The 25 T cell receptor beta chains below were found in one sample sequenced in a study of CD8 T cells in ankylosing spondylitis. TCRdb re-analysed the 5' RACE reads in MiXCR, keeping a single row per CDR3 protein. The sample gives some 150,000 distinct CDR3 sequences, around 42% of which show up once; 12% to 15% is in the top ten. Sequencing was done on a sample of synovial fluid, either unsorted or a sorted T cell fraction (not recorded which). Receptor source: a male donor with ankylosing spondylitis.

This clonotype was seen more than once but under ten times. This sequence joins TRBV5-4 and TRBJ2-3; TRBD1 or TRBD2 may be the D gene (6 bases each). V was clipped by 4 bases and J by 4 bases, with 16 bases between them. The germline CDR1 and CDR2 sequences are SGHNT and YYREEE (reference sequence). This CDR3 is 15 amino acids long. The CDR3 here is CASSPGVGGADTQYF. CDR3 bases: TGTGCCAGCAGCCCGGGGGTCGGGGGCGCAGATACGCAGTATTTT.

V is TRBV7-9 and J is TRBJ2-7; a possible D gene is TRBD1 (7 bases). The CDR3 length is 14 residues. Germline V gene data show CDR1 as SEHNR and CDR2 as FQNEAQ (reference sequence). V lost 5 bases and J lost 3, with 14 bases in between. The CDR3 DNA reads TGTGCCAGCAGCCGCGGGACAGATTACTACGAGCAGTACTTC. Translating it yields CASSRGTDYYEQYF. Variable domain in full (rest from reference TRBV7-9 and TRBJ2-7): DTGVSQNPRHKITKRGQNVTFRCDPISEHNRLYWYRQTLGQGPEFLTYFQNEAQLEKSRLLSDRFSAERPKGSFSTLEIQRTEQGDSAMYLCASSRGTDYYEQYFGPGTRLTVT.

The chain has TRBV7-6 and TRBJ2-7; 12 bases line up with TRBD2. V lost 5 bases, J lost 7 bases, and 9 bases stayed unmatched. The CDR3 has 15 residues. Germline V CDR1 and CDR2: SGHVS, FNYEAQ. CDR3 region: CASSPTSGSSGEQYF. The CDR3 DNA reads TGTGCCAGCAGCCCGACTAGCGGGAGCAGCGGGGAGCAGTACTTC.

This clonotype was counted once. The rearrangement links TRBV3-1 to TRBJ1-2; D is perhaps TRBD1 (6 bases). Germline assignment: CDR1 LGHDT and CDR2 YNNKEL (reference sequence). The CDR3 consists of 15 residues. V was cut by 0 bases and J by 5 bases, with 13 bases left in between. CDR3: CASSQDLGRGYGYTF. The DNA for the CDR3 is TGTGCCAGCAGCCAAGATCTGGGCAGGGGATATGGCTACACCTTC.

The rearrangement uses TRBV29-1 and TRBJ2-7, with 9 bases identical to TRBD1. Germline V CDR1 and CDR2: SQVTM, ANQGSEA. This CDR3 spans 15 amino acids. The V gene end was trimmed by 0 bases and the J gene end by 5 bases; junction bases not matched to a gene: 8. CDR3 bases: TGCAGCGTTGAAGATCGAAACAGGGGGCCTGACGAGCAGTACTTC. It is translated as CSVEDRNRGPDEQYF.

The V and J genes are TRBV7-9 and TRBJ2-1; the match to TRBD1 covers 7 bases. CDR3 length: 16 amino acids. With 5 bases clipped from V and 1 base from J, the junction kept 8 bases outside the gene matches. In germline, CDR1 is SEHNR, CDR2 FQNEAQ (reference sequence). The CDR3 DNA sequence: TGTGCCAGCAGCCCGCACCGGGACAGATCCTACAATGAGCAGTTCTTC. This translates into CASSPHRDRSYNEQFF.

This chain links TRBV6-5 with TRBJ1-1, with 8 bases identical to TRBD1. This CDR3 is built from 15 residues. The V gene's germline CDR1 is MNHEY and CDR2 SVGAGI. The J segment lost 5 bases and the V segment lost 2 bases, leaving 7 bases of the junction unmatched. The chain's CDR3 is CASSYPQGGRTEAFF. As DNA, the CDR3 is TGTGCCAGCAGTTACCCACAGGGGGGGCGGACTGAAGCTTTCTTT.

This clonotype was found many times. The chain couples TRBV24-1 to TRBJ2-1; no clear D gene. Trimming removed 8 bases at V and 6 bases at J, with 4 bases between. This CDR3 is built from 10 residues. Germline V lookup: CDR1 KGHDR, CDR2 SFDVKD. CDR3 region: CATTRNEQFF. The CDR3 region has the DNA TGTGCCACCACCCGCAATGAGCAGTTCTTC.

In nucleotides, the CDR3 is TGTGCCAGCAGCTTACAACCCTTAGCGGGAACAAACGAGCAGTACTTC. It encodes CASSLQPLAGTNEQYF. This chain links TRBV5-4 with TRBJ2-7, with TRBD2 matching over 8 bases. CDR1 is SGHNT and CDR2 is YYREEE in the germline V gene (reference sequence). This CDR3 is built from 16 residues. V was clipped by 2 bases and J by 5 bases; unmatched bases: 12.

V usage is TRBV7-4 and J usage is TRBJ1-1; TRBD1 agrees at 10 bases. Trimming removed 4 bases from V and 3 bases from J; junction bases left unmatched: 14. This CDR3 has 18 amino acids. In germline, CDR1 is SGHVT, CDR2 SQSDAQ. CDR3 region: CASSSQRQGAGVDTEAFF. CDR3 nucleotide sequence: TGTGCCAGCAGCTCACAGAGACAGGGGGCAGGGGTCGACACTGAAGCTTTCTTT.

This clonotype was picked up a small number of times. This rearrangement joins TRBV29-1 to TRBJ2-6, with D unresolved. This CDR3 has 14 amino acids. The germline V and J ends were trimmed by 2 bases and 1 base, with 6 bases remaining between them. Per germline, CDR1 SQVTM and CDR2 ANQGSEA. CDR3 in DNA: TGCAGCGTTGAAACCTATTCTGGGGCCAACGTCCTGACTTTC. This sequence encodes CSVETYSGANVLTF.

This clonotype came up a few times. This chain joins TRBV6-1 and TRBJ2-4; perhaps TRBD2 as D (6 bases). The CDR3 consists of 15 residues. Germline V gene data show CDR1 as MNHNS and CDR2 as SASEGT. The V end lost 5 bases, the J end lost 2 bases, and 13 bases lay between the germline ends. The CDR3 nucleotides are TGTGCCAGCAGTCGCGGGGAGGTAACCAAAAACATTCAGTACTTC. It yields the protein CASSRGEVTKNIQYF.

The chain joins TRBV19 to TRBJ2-1; a weak D match, TRBD2 (5 bases). The CDR3 loop spans 16 amino acids. Germline assignment: CDR1 LNHDA and CDR2 SQIVND (reference sequence). V lost 4 bases, J lost 0 bases, and 13 bases lay in between. CDR3: CASSTTPLVSYNEQFF. DNA of the CDR3: TGTGCCAGTAGTACCACCCCACTAGTCTCCTACAATGAGCAGTTCTTC.

The chain couples TRBV5-1 to TRBJ1-2; D possibly corresponds to TRBD1 (6 bases). The V gene's germline CDR1 is SGHRS and CDR2 YFSETQ. Trimming cost V 0 bases and J 0 bases, with 18 bases left between them. The CDR3 is 18 residues long. The CDR3 DNA reads TGCGCCAGCAGCTTGGCCCCGGGCTTCACAGGGCCTAACTATGGCTACACCTTC. Protein sequence: CASSLAPGFTGPNYGYTF.

This clonotype was observed a single time. This chain connects TRBV25-1 to TRBJ2-1; 7 bases fit TRBD2. The V gene end was trimmed by 7 bases and the J gene end by 6 bases; junction bases not matched to a gene: 6. Germline V gene sequence: CDR1 MGHDK, CDR2 SYGVNS. The CDR3 has 13 residues. The CDR3 bases are TGTGCCAGCACAGCGGGACTCCGCAATGAGCAGTTCTTC. Translation: CASTAGLRNEQFF.

The chain employs TRBV4-2 and TRBJ1-1, with unresolved D. Germline CDR1 LGHNA, CDR2 YNFKEQ. This CDR3 contains 15 residues. The V gene lost 3 bases and the J gene lost 5 bases, with 16 bases spanning the gap. The DNA for the CDR3 is TGTGCCAGCAGCCAGATCGGACGGTCGGATACTGAAGCTTTCTTT. As protein: CASSQIGRSDTEAFF.

This chain connects TRBV6-5 to TRBJ2-5, with D possibly called TRBD1 or TRBD2 (5 bases each). The V end lost 0 bases, the J end lost 4 bases, and 18 bases lay between the germline ends. The CDR3 is made up of 17 amino acids. CDR1 is MNHEY, CDR2 SVGAGI, per germline. For the CDR3, the DNA is TGTGCCAGCAGTTACTCCAGAACCGGGACGGGGCCAGAGACCCAGTACTTC. Residues: CASSYSRTGTGPETQYF.

Here the CDR3 reads CASTFQDILSYNEQFF. The CDR3 bases are TGTGCCAGCACCTTCCAGGACATCCTCTCCTACAATGAGCAGTTCTTC. The chain joins TRBV28 to TRBJ2-1, with TRBD1 as a possible D gene (5 bases). Trimming took off 7 bases at V and 0 bases at J, with 16 bases between the two ends. CDR1 is MDHEN and CDR2 is SYDVKM in the germline V gene. There are 16 residues in the CDR3.

This sequence joins TRBV27 and TRBJ1-2; D remains ambiguous. Germline V gene lookup returns CDR1 MNHEY and CDR2 SMNVEV (reference sequence). This CDR3 has 14 residues. V shed 0 bases and J shed 5 bases, with 10 bases lying between them. As DNA, the CDR3 is TGTGCCAGCAGTTTATCGCGACACGTATATGGCTACACCTTC. This encodes CASSLSRHVYGYTF.

CDR3 nucleotide sequence: TGTGCCAGCAGCTCGTACAGGGTAATCCAAGAGACCCAGTACTTC. As protein: CASSSYRVIQETQYF. V usage is TRBV7-2 and J usage is TRBJ2-5; D possibly corresponds to TRBD1 (6 bases). The germline V gene encodes CDR1 SGHTA and CDR2 FQGNSA. The germline V and J ends were trimmed by 4 bases and 1 base, with 13 bases remaining between them. The CDR3 length is 15 residues. The whole variable domain, remainder taken from reference TRBV7-2 and TRBJ2-5, is GAGVSQSPSNKVTEKGKDVELRCDPISGHTALYWYRQSLGQGLEFLIYFQGNSAPDKSGLPSDRFSAERTGGSVSTLTIQRTQQEDSAVYLCASSSYRVIQETQYFGPGTRLLVL.

V usage is TRBV9 and J usage is TRBJ2-5; unclear D gene. V was shortened by 4 bases and J by 7 bases, with 11 bases between the two germline ends. The CDR3 has 12 residues. CDR1 and CDR2 from the germline V gene are SGDLS and YYNGEE. This chain's CDR3 is CASSKKPGTQYF. DNA of the CDR3: TGTGCCAGCAGCAAGAAGCCGGGGACCCAGTACTTC.

In its sample, this clonotype was seen once. The V and J genes are TRBV20-1 and TRBJ1-1; D remains unclear. Germline lookup yields CDR1 DFQATT and CDR2 SNEGSKA (reference sequence). V was clipped by 0 bases and J by 8 bases, with 13 bases between them. The length of the CDR3 is 13 residues. This CDR3 reads CSARDWASNEAFF. The CDR3 DNA follows: TGCAGTGCTAGAGATTGGGCTTCTAACGAAGCTTTCTTT.

This clonotype came up once. The CDR3 DNA follows: TGTGCAAGTCGCTTAGAGTTCCGGGGAATCGGAGGGAGCACAGATACGCAGTATTTT. It translates to CASRLEFRGIGGSTDTQYF. The V gene is TRBV12-2, the J gene TRBJ2-3; the table's D call, TRBD2, has no DNA check behind it. TRBV12-2 is recorded as a pseudogene. The length of the CDR3 is 19 residues.

This clonotype was detected only a few times. The chain joins TRBV4-1 to TRBJ1-2; D might be TRBD1 (6 bases). Germline values: CDR1 MGHRA, CDR2 YSYEKL. The CDR3 contains 14 residues. V gave up 3 bases and J gave up 5 bases, with 13 bases separating them. CDR3 amino acids: CASSHPDSIYGYTF. CDR3 DNA sequence: TGCGCCAGCAGCCACCCGGACAGCATTTATGGCTACACCTTC.

In its sample, this clonotype was seen many times. The junction departs from germline at one end; a sequencing error may be responsible. CDR3 protein: CASTLLITGELFF. DNA for the CDR3: TGTGCCAGCACCTTACTTATTACCGGGGAGCTGTTTTTT. The genes are TRBV7-9 and TRBJ2-2; D is uncertain. Germline V gives CDR1 SEHNR, CDR2 FQNEAQ (reference sequence). CDR3 length: 13 amino acids. The whole variable domain, remainder taken from reference TRBV7-9 and TRBJ2-2, is DTGVSQNPRHKITKRGQNVTFRCDPISEHNRLYWYRQTLGQGPEFLTYFQNEAQLEKSRLLSDRFSAERPKGSFSTLEIQRTEQGDSAMYLCASTLLITGELFFGEGSRLTVL.